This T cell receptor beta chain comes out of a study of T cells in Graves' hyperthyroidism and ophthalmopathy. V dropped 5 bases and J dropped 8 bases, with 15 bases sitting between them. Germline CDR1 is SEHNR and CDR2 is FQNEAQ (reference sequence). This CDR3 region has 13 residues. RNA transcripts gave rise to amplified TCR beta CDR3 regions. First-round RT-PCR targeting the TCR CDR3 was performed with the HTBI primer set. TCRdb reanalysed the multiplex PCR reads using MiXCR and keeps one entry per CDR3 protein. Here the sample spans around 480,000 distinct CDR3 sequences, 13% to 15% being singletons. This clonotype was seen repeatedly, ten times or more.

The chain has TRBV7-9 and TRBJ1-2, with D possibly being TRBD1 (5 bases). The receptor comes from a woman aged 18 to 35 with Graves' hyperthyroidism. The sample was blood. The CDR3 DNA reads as TGTGCCAGCAGCCCCGGACAAGCTGGAGGCTACACCTTC. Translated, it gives CASSPGQAGGYTF.